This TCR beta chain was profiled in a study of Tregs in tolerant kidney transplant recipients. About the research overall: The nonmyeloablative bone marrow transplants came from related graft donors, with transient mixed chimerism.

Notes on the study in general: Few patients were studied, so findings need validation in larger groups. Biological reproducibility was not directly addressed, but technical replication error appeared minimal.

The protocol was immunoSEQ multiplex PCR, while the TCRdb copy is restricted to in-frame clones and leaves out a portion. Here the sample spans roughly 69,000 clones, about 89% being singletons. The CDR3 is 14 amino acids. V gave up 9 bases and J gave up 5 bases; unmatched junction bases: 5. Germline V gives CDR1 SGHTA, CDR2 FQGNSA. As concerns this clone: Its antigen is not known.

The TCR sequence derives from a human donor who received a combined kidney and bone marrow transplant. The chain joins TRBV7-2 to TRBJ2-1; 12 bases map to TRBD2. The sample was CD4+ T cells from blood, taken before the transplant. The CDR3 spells CASGLAGTNNEQFF. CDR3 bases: TGTGCCAGTGGACTAGCGGGGACGAACAATGAGCAGTTCTTC.